The T cell receptor (beta chain) described here comes from a study of radiotherapy plus CTLA-4 blockade in lung cancer. It was focal radiation plus CTLA-4 blockade with ipilimumab that patients with chemo-refractory metastatic non-small-cell lung cancer received. This clone has just a few counts. The data were produced by immunoSEQ multiplex PCR, yet TCRdb's version contains in-frame clones alone and is incomplete. The sample lists around 80,000 clones, under 90% occurring once. Germline V gene data show CDR1 as MNHNY and CDR2 as SVGAGI (reference sequence). J gave up 7 bases and V 3 bases, and 4 bases lay outside the gene matches. There are 14 residues in the CDR3.

The chain is built from TRBV6-6 and TRBJ2-5; 11 bases align to TRBD2. The receptor's source is a human donor with non-small cell lung cancer who had stable disease on radiotherapy plus ipilimumab. Sequenced material: peripheral blood, taken from a patient treated with radiotherapy plus ipilimumab. The CDR3 is CASSYDSGGGTQYF. As DNA, the CDR3 is TGTGCCAGCAGTTATGATAGCGGGGGGGGGACCCAGTACTTC.